What follows describes a single T cell receptor (beta chain). TCRdb's copy holds only in-frame clones and misses some; the assay was immunoSEQ multiplex PCR. The sample consists of around 700,000 clones, less than 80% of them appearing once. V was shortened by 1 base and J by 2 bases, with 15 bases between the two germline ends. The CDR3 loop spans 16 amino acids. The germline gives CDR1 SGHAT, CDR2 FQNNGV. The record originates from a study of shared clonotypes between healthy human individuals. The TCR comes from a woman aged 25-40 years in good health. The gene calls are TRBV11-2 and TRBJ2-7; D is possibly TRBD2 (7 bases). Sequencing used memory CD4+ T cells sorted from blood. The subset denotes: CD45RA-negative fraction. CDR3 DNA: TGTGCCAGCAGCTTAGCCCCGAGGGGGGGGACCTACGAGCAGTACTTC. Translating it yields CASSLAPRGGTYEQYF.